This TCR beta chain was sequenced during a study of CD8+CD57+ T cells in acquired aplastic anemia (dated by TCRdb to between 2018 and 2020). At the level of the whole study: On average, sorted CD4+ and CD8+ cells yielded around 3.1 ug of extracted DNA, with a range of roughly 0.18 to 30 ug. CD8+CD57+ expansion was defined as a frequency above the mean frequency observed in healthy subjects.

Genomic DNA served as template for TCR beta VDJ combination and CDR3 sequence profiling. An Illumina HiSeq 2000 was used for TCR repertoire sequencing. As for the original processing: Repertoires were assessed using TRBV/TRBJ rearrangement plots, CDR3 size and DJ length profiles, and Simpson's diversity index. Whichever DNA sequence was most abundant in the deep sequencing data was defined as the immunodominant clone. CDR3 amino acid sequences were checked for sharing between subjects and were compared against published repertoires and the VDJdb database. TCRdb reanalyzed the raw reads on its own, using fastp at Q25 for trimming and MiXCR for clone calling, and kept in-frame beta chains. Records with the same CDR3 protein are collapsed into one entry carrying the most frequent genes and DNA. What appears here as the V and J calls and clone size reflects TCRdb's work, not the paper's. Within this sample are approximately 80,000 distinct CDR3 sequences, with under 80% of them counted one time only. Clones ranked in the top ten supply 80% to 90% of the sample.

The junction shows trimming of 4 bases on V and 7 bases on J, plus 7 bases between the germline ends. The germline V gene gives CDR1 as ENHRY and CDR2 as SYGVKD. The CDR3 starts with the cysteine, ends with the phenylalanine, and has 12 residues. Only the CDR3 region is kept as DNA, spanning 36 bases read in frame from base 1. About this clonotype itself: Its antigen is still unknown. One base away there is no much larger clone; base qualities are not given.

What the research found in general, with its limitations: Roughly 29 CD8+ CDR3 sequences were found in both patients and controls but appeared to be highly expressed in patients and within the immunodominant clones of the patients. CD8+ Simpson's diversity did not differ significantly between patients and healthy controls (P=0.060).

Flow cytometry had shown CD8+CD57+ cell expansion in the patients selected for sequencing. Severe acquired aplastic anemia was diagnosed in all patients according to International Study of Aplastic Anemia and Agranulocytosis and Camitta criteria. Patients had received no therapy at the time of blood sampling. The study deep-sequenced TCR repertoires of sorted CD4+ and CD8+ blood T cells from severe aplastic anemia patients and healthy subjects. Patients were enrolled in the USA under clinicaltrials.gov protocols 00001620, 01623167, 00001397, 00071045, 00081523 and 00961064. Ficoll-Paque density gradient centrifugation was used to isolate peripheral blood mononuclear cells. CD4+ and CD8+ T cells were sorted by FACS or magnetic beads before DNA extraction.

The clonotype was recovered from a human donor with aplastic anemia. The sequence links TRBV10-3 to TRBJ1-4; no D gene call is confident. Material for sequencing was sorted CD4+, CD8+, or CD8+CD57+ T cells (not recorded which) from PBMCs. At the DNA level, the sequence is TGTGCCATCAGTGCAGACGGTGAAAAACTGTTTTTT. This gives the protein CAISADGEKLFF.